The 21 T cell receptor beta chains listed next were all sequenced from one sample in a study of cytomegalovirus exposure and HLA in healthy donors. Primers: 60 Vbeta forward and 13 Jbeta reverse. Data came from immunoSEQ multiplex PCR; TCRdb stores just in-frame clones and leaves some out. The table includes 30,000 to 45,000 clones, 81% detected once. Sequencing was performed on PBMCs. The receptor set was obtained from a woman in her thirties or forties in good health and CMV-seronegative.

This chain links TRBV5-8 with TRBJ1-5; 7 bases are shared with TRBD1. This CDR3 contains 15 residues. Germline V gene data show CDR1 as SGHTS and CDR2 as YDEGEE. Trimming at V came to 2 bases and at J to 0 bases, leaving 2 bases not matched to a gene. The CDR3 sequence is CASSLGQASNQPQHF. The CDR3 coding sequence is TGTGCCAGCAGCTTAGGACAGGCTAGCAATCAGCCCCAGCATTTT.

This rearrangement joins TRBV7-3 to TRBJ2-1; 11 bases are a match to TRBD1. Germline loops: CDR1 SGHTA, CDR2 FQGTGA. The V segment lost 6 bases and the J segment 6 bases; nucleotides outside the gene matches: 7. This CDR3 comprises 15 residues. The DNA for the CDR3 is TGTGCCAGCAGTAATTCCGGGACAGGGGGCAATGAGCAGTTCTTC. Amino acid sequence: CASSNSGTGGNEQFF.

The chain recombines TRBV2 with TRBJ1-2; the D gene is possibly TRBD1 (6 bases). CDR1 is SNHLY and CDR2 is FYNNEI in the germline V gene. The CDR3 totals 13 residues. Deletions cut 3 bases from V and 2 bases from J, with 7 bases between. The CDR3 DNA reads TGTGCCAGCAGTGACAGGGGCAACTATGGCTACACCTTC. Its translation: CASSDRGNYGYTF.

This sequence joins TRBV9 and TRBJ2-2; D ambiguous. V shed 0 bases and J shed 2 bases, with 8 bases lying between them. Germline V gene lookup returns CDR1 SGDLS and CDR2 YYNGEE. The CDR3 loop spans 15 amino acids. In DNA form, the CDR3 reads TGTGCCAGCAGCGTAGTCCCACTTAACACCGGGGAGCTGTTTTTT. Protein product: CASSVVPLNTGELFF.

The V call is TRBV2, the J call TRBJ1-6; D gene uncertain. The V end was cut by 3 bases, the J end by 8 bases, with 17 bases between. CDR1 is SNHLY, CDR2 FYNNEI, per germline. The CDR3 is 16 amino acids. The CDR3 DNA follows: TGTGCCAGCAGTGAGTTCTTGGGGAGTATGGATTCACCCCTCCACTTT. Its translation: CASSEFLGSMDSPLHF. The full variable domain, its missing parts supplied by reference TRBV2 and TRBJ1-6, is EPEVTQTPSHQVTQMGQEVILRCVPISNHLYFYWYRQILGQKVEFLVSFYNNEISEKSEIFDDQFSVERPDGSNFTLKIRSTKLEDSAMYFCASSEFLGSMDSPLHFGNGTRLTVT.

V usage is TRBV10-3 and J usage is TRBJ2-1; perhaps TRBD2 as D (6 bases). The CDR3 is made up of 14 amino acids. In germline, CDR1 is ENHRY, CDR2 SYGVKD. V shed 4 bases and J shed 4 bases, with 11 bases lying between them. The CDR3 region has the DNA TGTGCCATCAGTGCAATTGCGGGGTACAATGAGCAGTTCTTC. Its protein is CAISAIAGYNEQFF.

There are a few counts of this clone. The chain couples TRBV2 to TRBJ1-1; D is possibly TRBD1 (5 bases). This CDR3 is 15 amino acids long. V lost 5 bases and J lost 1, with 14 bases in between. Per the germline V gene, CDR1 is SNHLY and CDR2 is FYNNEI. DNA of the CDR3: TGTGCCAGCAGTCTCCGGACAAGAGGGAACACTGAAGCTTTCTTT. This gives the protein CASSLRTRGNTEAFF.

The CDR3 is CASSTQGYNQPQHF. CDR3 coding DNA: TGTGCCAGCAGCACCCAGGGTTACAATCAGCCCCAGCATTTT. The chain recombines TRBV7-2 with TRBJ1-5, with a possible D match to TRBD1 (5 bases). Germline CDR1 reads SGHTA; CDR2 reads FQGNSA. With 5 bases removed from V and 3 bases from J, the gap between germline ends came to 11 bases. This CDR3 comprises 14 residues.

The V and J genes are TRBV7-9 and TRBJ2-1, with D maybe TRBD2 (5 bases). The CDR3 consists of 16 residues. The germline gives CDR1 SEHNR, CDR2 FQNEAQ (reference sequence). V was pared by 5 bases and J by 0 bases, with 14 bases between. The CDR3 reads CASSGEKGGSYNEQFF. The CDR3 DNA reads TGTGCCAGCAGCGGGGAGAAGGGCGGCTCCTACAATGAGCAGTTCTTC.

This chain's CDR3 is CASSRTGGNYGYTF. CDR3 DNA sequence: TGTGCCAGCAGCAGGACAGGGGGTAACTATGGCTACACCTTC. The V call is TRBV7-9, the J call TRBJ1-2; the match to TRBD1 covers 10 bases. The length of the CDR3 is 14 residues. The V gene's germline CDR1 is SEHNR and CDR2 FQNEAQ (reference sequence). Trimming cost V 5 bases and J 1 base; bases outside gene matches: 1.

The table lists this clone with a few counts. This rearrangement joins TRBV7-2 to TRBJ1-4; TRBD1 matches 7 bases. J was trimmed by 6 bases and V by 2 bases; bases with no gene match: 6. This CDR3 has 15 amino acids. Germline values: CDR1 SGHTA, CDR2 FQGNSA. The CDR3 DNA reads TGTGCCAGCAGCTTAAGGGGGCGGGGGGATGAAAAACTGTTTTTT. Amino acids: CASSLRGRGDEKLFF.

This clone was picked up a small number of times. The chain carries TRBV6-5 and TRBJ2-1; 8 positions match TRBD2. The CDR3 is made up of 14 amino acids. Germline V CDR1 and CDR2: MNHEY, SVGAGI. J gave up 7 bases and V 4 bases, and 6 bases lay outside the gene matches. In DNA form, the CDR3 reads TGTGCCAGCAGTTCCTTAGCGGGGTATAATGAGCAGTTCTTC. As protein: CASSSLAGYNEQFF.

The CDR3 DNA is TGCGCCAGCAGCCGAACAGGGCGCGAGACCCAGTACTTC. It specifies CASSRTGRETQYF. The chain couples TRBV4-1 to TRBJ2-5, with TRBD1 as a possible D gene (6 bases). Looked up from germline, CDR1 is MGHRA and CDR2 is YSYEKL. CDR3 length equals 13 residues. Trimming removed 4 bases from V and 5 bases from J, with 11 bases in between.

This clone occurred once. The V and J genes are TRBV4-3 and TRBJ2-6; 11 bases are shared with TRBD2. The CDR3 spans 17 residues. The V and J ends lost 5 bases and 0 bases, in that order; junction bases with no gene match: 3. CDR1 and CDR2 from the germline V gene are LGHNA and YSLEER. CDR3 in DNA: TGCGCCAGCAGCTTAGCGGGGGGGCTCTCTGGGGCCAACGTCCTGACTTTC. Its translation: CASSLAGGLSGANVLTF.

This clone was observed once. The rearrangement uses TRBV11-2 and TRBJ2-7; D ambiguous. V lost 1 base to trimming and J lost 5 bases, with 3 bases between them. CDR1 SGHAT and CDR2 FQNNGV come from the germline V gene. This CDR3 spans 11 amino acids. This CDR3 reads CASSLVDEQYF. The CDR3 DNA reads TGTGCCAGCAGCTTAGTCGACGAGCAGTACTTC.

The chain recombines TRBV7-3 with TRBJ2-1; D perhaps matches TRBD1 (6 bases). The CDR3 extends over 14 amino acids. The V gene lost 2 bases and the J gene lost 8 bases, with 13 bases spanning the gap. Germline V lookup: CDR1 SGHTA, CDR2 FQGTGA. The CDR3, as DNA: TGTGCCAGCAGCTTAGAGGGCAGGGGCGATGAGCAGTTCTTC. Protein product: CASSLEGRGDEQFF. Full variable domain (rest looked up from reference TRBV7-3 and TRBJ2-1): GAGVSQTPSNKVTEKGKYVELRCDPISGHTALYWYRQSLGQGPEFLIYFQGTGAADDSGLPNDRFFAVRPEGSVSTLKIQRTERGDSAVYLCASSLEGRGDEQFFGPGTRLTVL.

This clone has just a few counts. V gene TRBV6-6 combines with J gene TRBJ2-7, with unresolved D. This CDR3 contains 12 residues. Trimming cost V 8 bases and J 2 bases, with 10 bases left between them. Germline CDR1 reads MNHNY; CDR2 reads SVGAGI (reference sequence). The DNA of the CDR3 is TGTGCCAGCGGTGCAGGCCCCTACGAGCAGTACTTC. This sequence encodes CASGAGPYEQYF.

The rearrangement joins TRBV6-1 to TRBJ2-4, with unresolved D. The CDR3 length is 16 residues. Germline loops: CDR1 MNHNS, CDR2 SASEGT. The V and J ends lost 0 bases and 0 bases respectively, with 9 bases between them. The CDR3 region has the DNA TGTGCCAGCAGTGAAGCGCCCAGACTAGCCAAAAACATTCAGTACTTC. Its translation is CASSEAPRLAKNIQYF.

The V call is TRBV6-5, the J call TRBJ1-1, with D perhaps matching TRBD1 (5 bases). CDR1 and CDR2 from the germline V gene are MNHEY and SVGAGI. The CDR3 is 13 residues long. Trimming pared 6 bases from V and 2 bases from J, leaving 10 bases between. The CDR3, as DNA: TGTGCCAGCAGCAGACAGAGAAACACTGAAGCTTTCTTT. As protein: CASSRQRNTEAFF.

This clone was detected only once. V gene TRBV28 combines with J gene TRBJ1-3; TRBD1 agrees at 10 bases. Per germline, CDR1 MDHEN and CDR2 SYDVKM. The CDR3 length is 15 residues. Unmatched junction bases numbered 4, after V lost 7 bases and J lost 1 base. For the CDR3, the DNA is TGTGCCAGCACGTCGGACAGGGGGTCTGGAAACACCATATATTTT. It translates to CASTSDRGSGNTIYF.

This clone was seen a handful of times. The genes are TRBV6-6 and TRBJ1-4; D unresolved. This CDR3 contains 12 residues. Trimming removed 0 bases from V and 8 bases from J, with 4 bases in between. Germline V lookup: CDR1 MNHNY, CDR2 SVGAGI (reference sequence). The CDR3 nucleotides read TGTGCCAGCAGTTACTCCTCCGAAAAACTGTTTTTT. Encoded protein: CASSYSSEKLFF.